A selection of T cell receptor beta chains follows, all from one sample in a study of blood T cell repertoires in COVID-19. Repertoires were generated with immunoSEQ multiplex PCR, while TCRdb's copy carries only in-frame clones and drops some. The profile shows 250,000 to 300,000 clones, less than 85% of them singletons. Sequenced sample: peripheral blood. These TCRs come from a man between 60 and 75 years old who had recovered from COVID-19. Each CDR3 is given with its conserved first and last residue. The D gene is left open where the match is weak. Some rows have no size entry. The others give once, few or many, or a class for an expanded clone.

cdr3_aa: CSVRNSEAFF
cdr3_nt: TGCAGCGTTAGGAACAGTGAAGCTTTCTTT
j_call: TRBJ1-1
v_call: TRBV29-1
d_call: -
cdr3_length: 10
clone_size: few

cdr3_aa: CASSTSPGELFF
cdr3_nt: TGTGCCAGTAGTACGAGTCCCGGGGAGCTGTTTTTT
j_call: TRBJ2-2
v_call: TRBV19
d_call: -
cdr3_length: 12
clone_size: -

cdr3_aa: CARSQPGAYEQYF
cdr3_nt: TGTGCCAGAAGCCAACCCGGGGCCTACGAGCAGTACTTC
j_call: TRBJ2-7
v_call: TRBV25-1
d_call: -
cdr3_length: 13
clone_size: few

cdr3_aa: CASSVDPRGRNNEQFF
cdr3_nt: TGTGCCAGCAGCGTAGACCCCCGCGGGAGGAACAATGAGCAGTTCTTC
j_call: TRBJ2-1
v_call: TRBV9
d_call: TRBD2
cdr3_length: 16
clone_size: -

cdr3_aa: CASSGTGRQPQHF
cdr3_nt: TGTGCCAGCAGTGGGACAGGGCGACAGCCCCAGCATTTT
j_call: TRBJ1-5
v_call: TRBV12-3/TRBV12-4
d_call: TRBD1
cdr3_length: 13
clone_size: -

cdr3_aa: CASSLSRDRGRGETQYF
cdr3_nt: TGTGCCAGCAGCTTATCCCGGGACAGGGGGCGCGGTGAGACCCAGTACTTC
j_call: TRBJ2-5
v_call: TRBV11-2
d_call: TRBD1
cdr3_length: 17
clone_size: -

cdr3_aa: CASSEAGSYGYTF
cdr3_nt: TGTGCCAGCAGTGAAGCGGGGAGCTATGGCTACACCTTC
j_call: TRBJ1-2
v_call: TRBV6-1
d_call: -
cdr3_length: 13
clone_size: -

cdr3_aa: CASTSSTDTQYF
cdr3_nt: TGTGCCAGCACTAGCAGCACAGATACGCAGTATTTT
j_call: TRBJ2-3
v_call: TRBV6-5
d_call: -
cdr3_length: 12
clone_size: -

cdr3_aa: CASSQDQVETQYF
cdr3_nt: TGTGCCAGCAGCCAAGATCAGGTGGAGACCCAGTACTTC
j_call: TRBJ2-5
v_call: TRBV4-2
d_call: -
cdr3_length: 13
clone_size: -

cdr3_aa: CASSTTGGEQYF
cdr3_nt: TGTGCCAGCAGTACTACCGGGGGCGAGCAGTACTTC
j_call: TRBJ2-7
v_call: TRBV12-3/TRBV12-4
d_call: -
cdr3_length: 12
clone_size: -

cdr3_aa: CASSLDRVRNEQFF
cdr3_nt: TGTGCCAGCAGTTTAGACAGGGTCCGAAATGAGCAGTTCTTC
j_call: TRBJ2-1
v_call: TRBV28
d_call: TRBD1
cdr3_length: 14
clone_size: -

cdr3_aa: CASHQTGEAYEQYF
cdr3_nt: TGTGCCAGCCACCAGACGGGGGAGGCCTACGAGCAGTACTTC
j_call: TRBJ2-7
v_call: TRBV6-5
d_call: -
cdr3_length: 14
clone_size: -

cdr3_aa: CASSPVGQPNTGELFF
cdr3_nt: TGCGCCAGCAGCCCCGTGGGACAGCCGAACACCGGGGAGCTGTTTTTT
j_call: TRBJ2-2
v_call: TRBV5-1
d_call: TRBD1
cdr3_length: 16
clone_size: -

cdr3_aa: CASSLRGLETDTQYF
cdr3_nt: TGTGCCAGCAGTTTAAGGGGTTTGGAAACGGATACGCAGTATTTT
j_call: TRBJ2-3
v_call: TRBV27
d_call: -
cdr3_length: 15
clone_size: -

cdr3_aa: CASTPGRPEAFF
cdr3_nt: TGTGCCAGCACGCCAGGCAGGCCTGAAGCTTTCTTT
j_call: TRBJ1-1
v_call: TRBV28
d_call: -
cdr3_length: 12
clone_size: -

cdr3_aa: CASSWLTSGSNEQFF
cdr3_nt: TGTGCCAGCAGTTGGTTGACTAGCGGAAGCAATGAGCAGTTCTTC
j_call: TRBJ2-1
v_call: TRBV27
d_call: TRBD2
cdr3_length: 15
clone_size: -

cdr3_aa: CASISSQRTGELFF
cdr3_nt: TGTGCCAGCATCTCCTCCCAGCGAACCGGGGAGCTGTTTTTT
j_call: TRBJ2-2
v_call: TRBV6-5
d_call: -
cdr3_length: 14
clone_size: -

cdr3_aa: CASRPGQGAVSITKNIQYF
cdr3_nt: TGTGCCAGCAGACCGGGACAGGGGGCGGTTTCAATAACCAAAAACATTCAGTACTTC
j_call: TRBJ2-4
v_call: TRBV28
d_call: TRBD1
cdr3_length: 19
clone_size: -

cdr3_aa: CASSLAGQTTGELFF
cdr3_nt: TGTGCCAGCAGCCTTGCGGGACAGACCACCGGGGAGCTGTTTTTT
j_call: TRBJ2-2
v_call: TRBV28
d_call: -
cdr3_length: 15
clone_size: -

cdr3_aa: CASSVGTGSSPLHF
cdr3_nt: TGTGCCAGCAGCGTCGGGACAGGGTCTTCACCCCTCCACTTT
j_call: TRBJ1-6
v_call: TRBV7-9
d_call: TRBD1
cdr3_length: 14
clone_size: -

cdr3_aa: CASSYGQGRNTIYF
cdr3_nt: TGTGCCAGCAGTTACGGGCAGGGGAGAAACACCATATATTTT
j_call: TRBJ1-3
v_call: TRBV6-5
d_call: -
cdr3_length: 14
clone_size: -

cdr3_aa: CASSLAGVDTIYF
cdr3_nt: TGTGCCAGCAGCTTGGCAGGGGTGGACACCATATATTTT
j_call: TRBJ1-3
v_call: TRBV5-6
d_call: -
cdr3_length: 13
clone_size: -